The T cell receptor (beta chain) described here comes from a study of shared clonotypes between healthy human individuals. Trimming took 5 bases from V and 3 from J, leaving 16 bases between them. Germline CDR1 and CDR2: MNHEY and SVGAGI. This CDR3 comprises 15 residues. This clone was found a few times. This table comes from immunoSEQ multiplex PCR, and its TCRdb copy is limited to in-frame clones, with some not included. Seen here are 400,000 to 500,000 clones, about 79% observed once, and the top ten hold over 10%. This TCR came from a woman between 40 and 55 years old in good health. Some clones in this sample may be carry-over from other donors' samples. The chain recombines TRBV6-5 with TRBJ1-1; D is ambiguous. The sequencing input was PBMCs. The CDR3 region is CASSQDYRTYTEAFF. CDR3 bases: TGTGCCAGCAGTCAGGACTACCGGACCTACACTGAAGCTTTCTTT.